The T cell receptor (beta chain) described here comes from a study of immune evolution from preneoplasia to lung adenocarcinoma. After removal of 3 bases from V and 5 bases from J, the junction contained 1 base not matched to a gene. Per the germline V gene, CDR1 is MRHNA and CDR2 is SNTAGT. This CDR3 spans 14 amino acids. Nucleic acids came from premalignant or tumor cells enriched by macro-dissection. Measured with immunoSEQ multiplex PCR; TCRdb has only the in-frame clones, and not every one. The top ten hold around 26% of the sample, which has a few thousand clones, 79% seen once. The sequence was obtained from a middle-aged person with lung adenocarcinoma. Some clones in this sample may be carry-over from other donors' samples. Material for sequencing was FFPE invasive lung adenocarcinoma tissue. This chain links TRBV6-4 with TRBJ2-1, with 10 bases lining up with TRBD2. CDR3 loop: CASSETSGHNEQFF. DNA of the CDR3: TGTGCCAGCAGTGAGACTAGCGGGCACAATGAGCAGTTCTTC.